The 21 T cell receptor beta chains in this list originate from one sample, sequenced in a study of T cell responses to AZD1222 COVID-19 vaccine. Generated by immunoSEQ multiplex PCR, the TCRdb table keeps only in-frame clones and is missing some. The sample records about 120,000 clones, approximately 88% being singletons. The source was peripheral blood, collected on day 0 of MenACWY control vaccination. The receptors derive from an adult in good health.

The V and J genes are TRBV28 and TRBJ2-6, with D hard to call. CDR1 and CDR2 (germline): MDHEN, SYDVKM. V lost 6 bases to trimming and J lost 0 bases, with 3 bases between them. The CDR3 runs 13 residues. CDR3 bases: TGTGCCAGCAGCTTCTCTGGGGCCAACGTCCTGACTTTC. Translating it yields CASSFSGANVLTF.

The chain uses TRBV11-1 and TRBJ1-1; 8 bases agree with TRBD1. V shed 5 bases and J 0 bases; nucleotides not matched to a gene: 8. CDR3 length: 16 residues. Germline loops: CDR1 SGHAT, CDR2 FQDESV (reference sequence). The DNA of the CDR3 is TGTGCCAGCAGCCTGAACAGGGGGGGGATGAACACTGAAGCTTTCTTT. Protein: CASSLNRGGMNTEAFF.

The chain couples TRBV28 to TRBJ1-2; 8 nucleotides agree with TRBD1. CDR1 is MDHEN, CDR2 SYDVKM, per germline. The CDR3 totals 14 residues. After removal of 5 bases from V and 5 bases from J, the junction contained 7 bases not matched to a gene. The CDR3 DNA is TGTGCCAGCAGTGGGACAGGTCCGATTTATGGCTACACCTTC. Its protein is CASSGTGPIYGYTF.

CDR3 sequence: CASSQEMWDRDISGELFF. CDR3 bases: TGTGCCAGCAGCCAAGAGATGTGGGACAGGGATATATCCGGGGAGCTGTTTTTT. This sequence joins TRBV3-1 (or the pseudogene TRBV3-2) and TRBJ2-2; 9 bases are shared with TRBD1. The germline CDR1 and CDR2 sequences are LGHDT and YNNKEL (reference sequence). V was pared by 0 bases and J by 6 bases, with 11 bases of the junction left unmatched. The CDR3 totals 18 residues.

The chain combines TRBV3-1 (or the pseudogene TRBV3-2) with TRBJ1-1; D is uncertain. Germline V lookup: CDR1 LGHDT, CDR2 YNNKEL (reference sequence). This CDR3 has 14 amino acids. V shed 6 bases and J shed 1 base, with 12 bases lying between them. The DNA of the CDR3 is TGTGCCAGCAGTCTCTCCGATTGGAACACTGAAGCTTTCTTT. Translated: CASSLSDWNTEAFF.

The chain joins TRBV5-5 to TRBJ2-7; a possible D gene is TRBD1 (6 bases). Germline CDR1 SGHKS, CDR2 YYEKEE (reference sequence). The V gene lost 1 base and the J gene lost 3 bases, with 14 bases spanning the gap. The CDR3 loop spans 15 amino acids. CDR3 in DNA: TGTGCCAGCAGCTTGTCCGAGGGGGTAGTCTACGAGCAGTACTTC. Its protein is CASSLSEGVVYEQYF.

The rearrangement joins TRBV9 to TRBJ2-3; 9 bases match TRBD1. The germline gives CDR1 SGDLS, CDR2 YYNGEE. The ends lost 2 bases at V and 3 bases at J; junction bases unmatched: 1. CDR3 length: 14 amino acids. The CDR3 region is CASSVGTGTDTQYF. CDR3 DNA: TGTGCCAGCAGCGTTGGGACAGGGACAGATACGCAGTATTTT.

The chain links TRBV7-3 to TRBJ2-4, with 14 bases aligning to TRBD2. The trim removed 4 bases at V and 2 bases at J, leaving 4 bases unmatched. The CDR3 runs to 17 residues. Looked up from germline, CDR1 is SGHTA and CDR2 is FQGTGA. The CDR3: CASSSGTSGRPKNIQYF. The CDR3, as DNA: TGTGCCAGCAGCTCCGGGACTAGCGGGAGACCCAAAAACATTCAGTACTTC. Combining the CDR3 with reference TRBV7-3 and TRBJ2-4 gives the whole variable domain GAGVSQTPSNKVTEKGKYVELRCDPISGHTALYWYRQSLGQGPEFLIYFQGTGAADDSGLPNDRFFAVRPEGSVSTLKIQRTERGDSAVYLCASSSGTSGRPKNIQYFGAGTRLSVL.

This chain joins TRBV24-1 and TRBJ2-7; no clear D. The V end was cut by 0 bases, the J end by 2 bases, with 10 bases between. In germline, CDR1 is KGHDR, CDR2 SFDVKD. This CDR3 spans 15 amino acids. The CDR3 region has the DNA TGTGCCACCAGTGATTTGCGGCAAGGAACCTACGAGCAGTACTTC. It codes for CATSDLRQGTYEQYF.

This clone was seen only a few times. A junction end diverges from the germline sequence, so it may reflect a read error. J is TRBJ2-5 and V is TRBV7-7; either TRBD1 or TRBD2 may supply D (6 bases each). This CDR3 has 13 residues. The germline V gene has CDR1 SSHAT and CDR2 FNYEAQ (reference sequence). The CDR3 nucleotides read TGTGCTAGCAGTAATTCGGGGGCCGAGACCCAGTACTTC. It codes for CASSNSGAETQYF. Full variable domain (remainder filled in from reference TRBV7-7 and TRBJ2-5): GAGVSQSPRYKVTKRGQDVTLRCDPISSHATLYWYQQALGQGPEFLTYFNYEAQPDKSGLPSDRFSAERPEGSISTLTIQRTEQRDSAMYRCASSNSGAETQYFGPGTRLLVL.

The chain links TRBV5-1 to TRBJ2-7; 8 positions agree with TRBD1. The CDR3 extends over 15 amino acids. J was trimmed by 1 base and V by 0 bases; bases with no gene match: 3. Germline CDR1 reads SGHRS; CDR2 reads YFSETQ. CDR3 protein: CASSLGQGLSYEQYF. The CDR3 bases are TGCGCCAGCAGCTTGGGACAGGGGTTGTCCTACGAGCAGTACTTC.

This chain links TRBV29-1 with TRBJ1-1, with a possible D match to TRBD1 (6 bases). Germline V gene lookup returns CDR1 SQVTM and CDR2 ANQGSEA. The CDR3 covers 14 residues. V shed 4 bases and J shed 2 bases, with 14 bases lying between them. CDR3 coding DNA: TGCAGCGTTGTCCCCAAGGGGGGAAACACTGAAGCTTTCTTT. Residues: CSVVPKGGNTEAFF.

The V gene is TRBV10-3, the J gene TRBJ1-2; a weak D match, TRBD1 (5 bases). Between the trimmed V and J ends, which lost 5 bases and 0 bases, there was a span of 10 bases. Germline V gives CDR1 ENHRY, CDR2 SYGVKD. The CDR3 has 14 residues. DNA for the CDR3: TGTGCCATCAGTCCGGGGGGGGCTAACTATGGCTACACCTTC. It is translated as CAISPGGANYGYTF.

This chain links TRBV5-6 with TRBJ2-3, with D unresolved. CDR3 length equals 14 residues. V was clipped by 0 bases and J by 3 bases, with 8 bases between them. Germline CDR1 reads SGHDT; CDR2 reads YYEEEE. In DNA, the CDR3 is TGTGCCAGCAGCTTGGGAGACGAGACAGATACGCAGTATTTT. Its protein product is CASSLGDETDTQYF.

This chain connects TRBV7-2 to TRBJ2-1, with TRBD1 as a possible D gene (6 bases). The germline gives CDR1 SGHTA, CDR2 FQGNSA. V was cut by 4 bases and J by 1 base, with 8 bases left in between. The CDR3 spans 14 residues. CDR3 nucleotide sequence: TGTGCCAGCAGCTCAGGACAGTCCTACAATGAGCAGTTCTTC. This sequence encodes CASSSGQSYNEQFF.

V usage is TRBV28 and J usage is TRBJ2-1; 8 bases are shared with TRBD2. The CDR3 runs 14 residues. Germline values: CDR1 MDHEN, CDR2 SYDVKM. Unmatched junction bases numbered 11, after V lost 5 bases and J lost 11 bases. The CDR3 bases are TGTGCCAGCAGTCTCTCCGGGAGGGCAATGAAGCAGTTCTTC. This translates into CASSLSGRAMKQFF.

The chain recombines TRBV5-5 with TRBJ2-5; TRBD2 matches 11 bases. J gave up 5 bases and V 0 bases, and 9 bases lay outside the gene matches. Germline V gene lookup returns CDR1 SGHKS and CDR2 YYEKEE (reference sequence). This CDR3 comprises 17 residues. The DNA for the CDR3 is TGTGCCAGCAGCTTGGAGGCTAGCGGGAGGAGGGGGGAGACCCAGTACTTC. This translates into CASSLEASGRRGETQYF.

The chain joins TRBV27 to TRBJ2-7; 7 nucleotides align to TRBD2. The CDR3 runs 16 residues. Germline V gene sequence: CDR1 MNHEY, CDR2 SMNVEV (reference sequence). J was trimmed by 3 bases and V by 2 bases; bases with no gene match: 10. This CDR3 reads CASSLRDGAGFYEQYF. CDR3 DNA: TGTGCCAGCAGTTTACGAGATGGAGCGGGGTTCTACGAGCAGTACTTC.

This sequence joins TRBV7-3 and TRBJ2-7; D not certain. This CDR3 contains 13 residues. The germline CDR1 and CDR2 sequences are SGHTA and FQGTGA. The V and J ends lost 3 bases and 0 bases respectively, with 6 bases between them. DNA for the CDR3: TGTGCCAGCAGCTTCGGAAACTCCTACGAGCAGTACTTC. Its translation is CASSFGNSYEQYF.

This chain connects TRBV5-1 to TRBJ1-3; tentatively, D is TRBD1 (5 bases). The CDR3 runs 16 residues. V was shortened by 1 base and J by 0 bases, with 11 bases between the two germline ends. Germline V gene sequence: CDR1 SGHRS, CDR2 YFSETQ. This CDR3 is CASSLTGGLSGNTIYF. As DNA, the CDR3 is TGCGCCAGCAGCTTGACCGGGGGACTCTCTGGAAACACCATATATTTT.

The rearrangement uses TRBV7-2 and TRBJ2-7, with D hard to call. Germline values: CDR1 SGHTA, CDR2 FQGNSA. This CDR3 has 15 amino acids. V shed 3 bases and J shed 0 bases, with 12 bases lying between them. The CDR3 protein is CASSFRTRSSYEQYF. The CDR3 DNA is TGTGCCAGCAGCTTTAGGACCCGGAGCTCCTACGAGCAGTACTTC.